This passage covers 15 T cell receptor beta chains from one sample sequenced in a study of naive and memory T cell subsets. TCR cDNA received a 3' ligated oligonucleotide that carried a UMI. Ligated cDNA underwent four rounds of PCR with nested alpha and beta constant region primers and SP2. Using its own MiXCR run on the 5' RACE reads, TCRdb lists one record per CDR3 protein. This table has tens of thousands of distinct CDR3 sequences, more than 7% appearing once. The receptors stem from a male donor in good health.

This chain uses TRBV5-1 with TRBJ1-4, with a possible D match to TRBD1 (6 bases). This CDR3 region has 18 residues. V dropped 4 bases and J dropped 0 bases, with 19 bases sitting between them. Germline V gives CDR1 SGHRS, CDR2 YFSETQ. The CDR3 nucleotides are TGCGCCAGCAGCACTGGGATCTACAGGGCCTCAACTAATGAAAAACTGTTTTTT. Encoded protein: CASSTGIYRASTNEKLFF.

This clonotype has ten or more counts. V is TRBV6-2 or TRBV6-3 and J is TRBJ1-2; D not certain. The CDR3 is 15 amino acids. V gave up 1 base and J gave up 4 bases, with 13 bases separating them. Germline CDR1 is MNHEY and CDR2 is SVGEGT. The CDR3 coding sequence is TGTGCCAGCAGTTACTTGGGAGGGTCGACCTATGGCTACACCTTC. This codes for CASSYLGGSTYGYTF.

The rearrangement links TRBV19 to TRBJ2-7, with no clear D. Germline lookup yields CDR1 LNHDA and CDR2 SQIVND (reference sequence). The CDR3 extends over 13 amino acids. The V end was cut by 5 bases, the J end by 2 bases, with 10 bases between. The CDR3 loop reads CASSGSSPYEQYF. The CDR3 coding sequence is TGTGCCAGTAGTGGAAGTAGCCCCTACGAGCAGTACTTC.

This clonotype was seen at least ten times. The chain carries TRBV29-1 and TRBJ2-1; TRBD2 matches 12 bases. This CDR3 has 17 amino acids. J lost 6 bases, V lost 2 bases, and 11 bases had no gene match. Per the germline V gene, CDR1 is SQVTM and CDR2 is ANQGSEA. The CDR3 reads CSVEPWTSGTPLNEQFF. Here the CDR3 DNA reads TGCAGCGTTGAACCCTGGACTAGCGGGACCCCCCTCAATGAGCAGTTCTTC.

This clonotype turned up a few times. The chain employs TRBV6-5 and TRBJ1-1, with unresolved D. V lost 6 bases and J lost 4, with 15 bases in between. The CDR3 is 14 amino acids. Germline assignment: CDR1 MNHEY and CDR2 SVGAGI. Here the CDR3 reads CASSSGAFGTEAFF. The CDR3 DNA follows: TGTGCCAGCAGCAGCGGTGCGTTCGGCACTGAAGCTTTCTTT.

In this sample, this clonotype turned up many times. The germline gene is not matched at one end of the junction; a read error may be the cause. CDR3 region: CASSKQGGGNQPQHF. The CDR3 DNA sequence: TGTGCCAGCAGCAAACAAGGCGGAGGCAACCAGCCCCAGCATTTT. The chain employs TRBV12-3 or TRBV12-4 and TRBJ1-5, with D hard to call. The CDR3 has 15 residues.

This clonotype was counted many times. The gene calls are TRBV6-5 and TRBJ1-2; TRBD1 matches 8 bases. Germline V gene lookup returns CDR1 MNHEY and CDR2 SVGAGI. CDR3 length equals 16 residues. Losses at the gene ends were 5 bases for V and 5 bases for J; bases not matched to a gene: 13. The CDR3 nucleotides are TGTGCCAGCAGTCCACGGCCCTGGACAGGGCAATATGGCTACACCTTC. This translates into CASSPRPWTGQYGYTF.

This clonotype was counted at least ten times. The CDR3 region has the DNA TGCAGCGTGGGGAGCGTCCTCACAGATACGCAGTATTTT. Translating gives CSVGSVLTDTQYF. The V and J genes are TRBV29-1 and TRBJ2-3, with a tentative D call TRBD2 (5 bases). This CDR3 has 13 residues. Germline V gene data show CDR1 as SQVTM and CDR2 as ANQGSEA. V lost 6 bases to trimming and J lost 2 bases, with 12 bases between them.

This clonotype was counted at least ten times. Here the CDR3 DNA reads TGCAGTGCTAGAGCCGGAAGGGGGCGAAGGAACTATGGCTACACCTTC. Translated: CSARAGRGRRNYGYTF. The chain combines TRBV20-1 with TRBJ1-2, with TRBD1 matching 7 bases. This CDR3 is built from 16 residues. Germline V gene sequence: CDR1 DFQATT, CDR2 SNEGSKA (reference sequence). Unmatched junction bases numbered 10, after V lost 1 base and J lost 2 bases.

As for this clonotype: Just one base apart from a much larger clone, this may be a read error. The V call is TRBV5-6, the J call TRBJ2-3; 12 nucleotides line up with TRBD2. Germline V gene sequence: CDR1 SGHDT, CDR2 YYEEEE. This CDR3 has 19 residues. CDR3 amino acids: CARSLSGTGTLAGGWMQYF. The CDR3 nucleotides read TGTGCCAGAAGCTTGTCCGGGACGGGCACACTAGCGGGGGGCTGGATGCAGTATTTT.

The chain couples TRBV6-5 to TRBJ1-2; 7 nucleotides match TRBD1. V lost 2 bases and J lost 6; bases outside the gene matches: 15. This CDR3 has 17 amino acids. Germline loops: CDR1 MNHEY, CDR2 SVGAGI. The CDR3 region is CASSYAGPRQGLDGYTF. The CDR3 DNA reads as TGTGCCAGCAGTTACGCCGGTCCGCGACAGGGTTTAGATGGCTACACCTTC.

This clonotype was detected only a few times. This chain uses TRBV2 with TRBJ2-3; D is undetermined. V was clipped by 7 bases and J by 4 bases, with 9 bases between them. CDR1 is SNHLY, CDR2 FYNNEI, per germline. CDR3 length: 12 amino acids. The CDR3 nucleotides are TGTGCCAGCAATAGTGGGTCAGATACGCAGTATTTT. It specifies CASNSGSDTQYF.

There are many counts of this clonotype. The V gene is TRBV15, the J gene TRBJ1-5; no clear D. The CDR3 has 14 residues. V was shortened by 1 base and J by 2 bases, with 6 bases between the two germline ends. CDR1 and CDR2 from the germline V gene are LNHNV and YYDKDF (reference sequence). The CDR3 DNA reads as TGTGCCACCAGCAGAGCTGGGGGCAATCAGCCCCAGCATTTT. It encodes CATSRAGGNQPQHF.

This clonotype was seen repeatedly, ten times or more. The chain has TRBV27 and TRBJ2-2; D not resolved. Trimming shortened V by 3 bases and J by 1 base, and 6 bases separated the two germline ends. The CDR3 has 14 residues. The germline V gene has CDR1 MNHEY and CDR2 SMNVEV (reference sequence). Here the CDR3 reads CASSFSLNTGELFF. The DNA for the CDR3 is TGTGCCAGCAGTTTTTCACTGAACACCGGGGAGCTGTTTTTT.

A few counts support this clonotype. This chain links TRBV5-1 with TRBJ2-7; the D is unclear. CDR3 size: 15 residues. Looked up from germline, CDR1 is SGHRS and CDR2 is YFSETQ. V lost 1 base, J lost 0 bases, and 11 bases lay in between. The CDR3, as DNA: TGCGCCAGCAGCTTGCTGCCGGACGGCTCCTACGAGCAGTACTTC. This gives the protein CASSLLPDGSYEQYF.